The 23 T cell receptor beta chains presented below share a single source sample, sequenced in a study of STAT5B mutations in CD4+ large granular lymphocyte leukemia (dated by TCRdb to the early 2020s). Receptor libraries were prepared by the immunoSEQ multiplex PCR assay. As stored in TCRdb, this immuneACCESS dataset retains in-frame rearrangements with V and J assigned. A fraction of the clones does not appear; measured against another copy, unresolved V genes explain less than half of the discrepancy, and the remainder lacks a known reason. Within this sample are some 30,000 clones, with 65% to 75% of them counted one time only. The biggest ten clones account for about 1% of the sample. Sequences were obtained from CD4+ T cells from blood buffy coats. Every receptor here comes from a human donor in good health.

The gene calls are TRBV29-1 and TRBJ1-1; no reliable D call. The CDR3 runs to 12 residues. Trimming left V 3 bases short and J 4 bases short, with 9 bases between. The V gene's germline CDR1 is SQVTM and CDR2 ANQGSEA. This chain's CDR3 is CSVELQGTEAFF. The CDR3 nucleotides read TGCAGCGTTGAGTTGCAAGGCACTGAAGCTTTCTTT.

The chain uses TRBV5-4 and TRBJ2-6; TRBD2 matches at 7 bases. The CDR3 covers 15 residues. CDR1 and CDR2 from the germline V gene are SGHNT and YYREEE (reference sequence). V was clipped by 2 bases and J by 1 base; unmatched bases: 0. CDR3 sequence (DNA): TGTGCCAGCAGCTTCGGGGGGTCTGGGGCCAACGTCCTGACTTTC. Translated, it gives CASSFGGSGANVLTF.

This sequence joins TRBV28 and TRBJ2-7, with D possibly being TRBD1 or TRBD2 (6 bases each). V was cut by 6 bases and J by 0 bases, with 12 bases left in between. The CDR3 has 14 residues. Germline V gene sequence: CDR1 MDHEN, CDR2 SYDVKM. Here the CDR3 reads CASSPRGRSYEQYV. The DNA of the CDR3 is TGTGCCAGCAGCCCCCGGGGGCGCTCCTACGAGCAGTACGTC.

V gene TRBV5-1 combines with J gene TRBJ1-1; D not certain. Trimming shortened V by 4 bases and J by 0 bases, and 13 bases separated the two germline ends. The CDR3 extends over 15 amino acids. Germline values: CDR1 SGHRS, CDR2 YFSETQ. CDR3: CASSPGEALNTEAFF. The CDR3 coding sequence is TGCGCCAGCAGCCCGGGTGAAGCTTTGAACACTGAAGCTTTCTTT.

V is TRBV28 and J is TRBJ2-7; 12 bases agree with TRBD2. This CDR3 comprises 15 residues. Germline trimming cut 6 bases from V and 7 bases from J; bases unmatched to any gene: 10. Germline loops: CDR1 MDHEN, CDR2 SYDVKM. The CDR3 DNA follows: TGTGCCAGCAGCTTAGGACTAGCGGGACCGGGGGAGCAGTACTTC. Protein product: CASSLGLAGPGEQYF.

This chain joins TRBV28 and TRBJ2-5, with 9 positions matching TRBD1. Germline lookup yields CDR1 MDHEN and CDR2 SYDVKM. The CDR3 spans 16 residues. V shed 5 bases, J shed 7 bases, and the junction held 14 bases outside the gene matches. Written as DNA, the CDR3 is TGTGCCAGCAGTGGACCCGCGGACAGGGGAAGGGTGACCCAGTACTTC. It is translated as CASSGPADRGRVTQYF.

This clone came up a few times. The chain joins TRBV5-6 to TRBJ1-1; no firm D call. Trimming pared 3 bases from V and 1 base from J, leaving 7 bases between. The length of the CDR3 is 13 residues. The germline gives CDR1 SGHDT, CDR2 YYEEEE. CDR3 in DNA: TGTGCCAGCAGCTATGGGGAGAACACTGAAGCTTTCTTT. Protein sequence: CASSYGENTEAFF. Full variable domain (remainder filled in from reference TRBV5-6 and TRBJ1-1): DAGVTQSPTHLIKTRGQQVTLRCSPKSGHDTVSWYQQALGQGPQFIFQYYEEEERQRGNFPDRFSGHQFPNYSSELNVNALLLGDSALYLCASSYGENTEAFFGQGTRLTVV.

The genes are TRBV19 and TRBJ1-3; D possibly corresponds to TRBD1 (5 bases). This CDR3 is built from 13 residues. V lost 10 bases, J lost 0 bases, and 10 bases lay in between. Germline V CDR1 and CDR2: LNHDA, SQIVND (reference sequence). This chain's CDR3 is CATRTISGNTIYF. The CDR3 DNA sequence: TGTGCCACCCGGACAATCTCTGGAAACACCATATATTTT.

Here the CDR3 reads CASSFRRTQETQYF. Written as DNA, the CDR3 is TGTGCCAGCAGCTTTCGACGGACTCAAGAGACCCAGTACTTC. V and J are TRBV7-8 and TRBJ2-5; the D gene is possibly TRBD2 (5 bases). The V gene lost 3 bases and the J gene lost 2 bases, with 10 bases spanning the gap. The germline CDR1 and CDR2 sequences are SGHVS and FQNEAQ. The CDR3 has 14 amino acids.

J is TRBJ1-1 and V is TRBV7-8; weak D call: TRBD1 (5 bases). V lost 3 bases to trimming and J lost 2 bases, with 13 bases between them. Germline CDR1 reads SGHVS; CDR2 reads FQNEAQ. The CDR3 extends over 15 amino acids. CDR3 loop: CASSFFRERNTEAFF. As DNA, the CDR3 is TGTGCCAGCAGCTTTTTCAGGGAGAGAAACACTGAAGCTTTCTTT. Together with reference TRBV7-8 and TRBJ1-1, the CDR3 gives the full variable domain: GAGVSQSPRYKVAKRGQDVALRCDPISGHVSLFWYQQALGQGPEFLTYFQNEAQLDKSGLPSDRFFAERPEGSVSTLKIQRTQQEDSAVYLCASSFFRERNTEAFFGQGTRLTVV.

This sequence joins TRBV5-4 and TRBJ2-2; D may be TRBD1 or TRBD2 (5 bases each). The V gene's germline CDR1 is SGHNT and CDR2 YYREEE (reference sequence). Trimming took 3 bases from V and 5 from J, leaving 17 bases between them. CDR3 size: 16 residues. The CDR3 DNA reads TGTGCCAGCAGCTCGATCGGTCAGGGACGGACCGGGGAGCTGTTTTTT. Amino acids: CASSSIGQGRTGELFF.

This clone was observed a handful of times. This sample includes further DNA sequences coding for the same CDR3. In DNA, the CDR3 is TGCGCCAGCAGCTTGGACGGGAGCTCCTACAATGAGCAGTTCTTC. Translation gives CASSLDGSSYNEQFF. This chain links TRBV5-1 with TRBJ2-1; D might be TRBD2 (6 bases). This CDR3 contains 15 residues. Germline values: CDR1 SGHRS, CDR2 YFSETQ. Trimming cost V 0 bases and J 0 bases, with 7 bases left between them.

The chain employs TRBV2 and TRBJ2-2; 12 nucleotides agree with TRBD2. CDR3 size: 15 residues. V trimming: 6 bases; J trimming: 5 bases; junction bases outside the gene matches: 4. Germline loops: CDR1 SNHLY, CDR2 FYNNEI. Written as DNA, the CDR3 is TGTGCCAGCAGGGGACTAGCGGGCATAACCGGGGAGCTGTTTTTT. It encodes CASRGLAGITGELFF.

The rearrangement joins TRBV6-6 to TRBJ1-4; no definite D call. The CDR3 contains 14 residues. The germline CDR1 and CDR2 sequences are MNHNY and SVGAGI (reference sequence). V was clipped by 7 bases and J by 7 bases, with 16 bases between them. In nucleotides, the CDR3 is TGTGCCAGCATTAGGAGCCTAGGCGGTGAAAAACTGTTTTTT. It translates to CASIRSLGGEKLFF.

The V gene is TRBV28, the J gene TRBJ1-2; no reliable D call. With 3 bases removed from V and 6 bases from J, the gap between germline ends came to 11 bases. CDR1 is MDHEN and CDR2 is SYDVKM in the germline V gene. CDR3 size: 13 residues. CDR3 DNA sequence: TGTGCCAGCAGTTTGGTGGCGGACGATGGCTACACCTTC. It translates to CASSLVADDGYTF.

This clone was seen only a few times. The chain carries TRBV5-1 and TRBJ1-2, with 10 bases identical to TRBD1. This CDR3 has 13 amino acids. V gave up 2 bases and J gave up 6 bases; unmatched junction bases: 1. Germline V CDR1 and CDR2: SGHRS, YFSETQ. CDR3 residues: CASSLGQGDGYTF. CDR3 DNA: TGCGCCAGCAGCTTAGGACAGGGGGATGGCTACACCTTC.

The chain uses TRBV10-2 and TRBJ1-2, with a tentative D call TRBD1 (5 bases). This CDR3 is built from 16 residues. Trimming cost V 6 bases and J 3 bases, with 20 bases left between them. Germline loops: CDR1 WSHSY, CDR2 SAAADI. The CDR3 DNA sequence: TGCGCCAGCAGCGGCCAGGGAAGGGAAGATTACTATGGCTACACCTTC. Its protein is CASSGQGREDYYGYTF.

The V call is TRBV5-1, the J call TRBJ1-2; 7 bases are shared with TRBD1. Germline V gene data show CDR1 as SGHRS and CDR2 as YFSETQ. The CDR3 is 17 amino acids. J was trimmed by 2 bases and V by 4 bases; bases with no gene match: 14. CDR3 amino acids: CASSPRRDRPINYGYTF. Here the CDR3 DNA reads TGCGCCAGCAGCCCCCGTCGGGACAGACCTATCAACTATGGCTACACCTTC.

The rearrangement uses TRBV5-4 and TRBJ1-2, with a weak D call TRBD1 (5 bases). V shed 6 bases and J shed 12 bases, with 18 bases lying between them. The CDR3 runs 12 residues. Germline assignment: CDR1 SGHNT and CDR2 YYREEE (reference sequence). CDR3 region: CASTQQGGGDTF. CDR3 sequence (DNA): TGTGCCAGCACCCAGCAGGGTGGAGGAGACACCTTC.

CDR3 amino acids: CASWKRTGETGELFF. The CDR3 DNA reads TGTGCCAGCTGGAAGCGGACAGGGGAGACCGGGGAGCTGTTTTTT. The chain employs TRBV28 and TRBJ2-2; the match to TRBD1 covers 9 bases. The CDR3 extends over 15 amino acids. Looked up from germline, CDR1 is MDHEN and CDR2 is SYDVKM. V lost 8 bases and J lost 5; bases outside the gene matches: 9.

The gene calls are TRBV5-1 and TRBJ2-1; 7 nucleotides align to TRBD2. Germline-derived CDR1 and CDR2 are SGHRS and YFSETQ. The V gene end was trimmed by 3 bases and the J gene end by 0 bases; junction bases not matched to a gene: 0. The CDR3 has 14 residues. In nucleotides, the CDR3 is TGCGCCAGCAGCTCGGGGGGCTCCTACAATGAGCAGTTCTTC. This codes for CASSSGGSYNEQFF.

This sequence joins TRBV6-5 and TRBJ1-4; maybe TRBD1 (6 bases). The V end was cut by 6 bases, the J end by 3 bases, with 11 bases between. Germline lookup yields CDR1 MNHEY and CDR2 SVGAGI. CDR3 length equals 14 residues. CDR3: CASSQGGANEKLFF. The DNA of the CDR3 is TGTGCCAGCAGCCAAGGGGGGGCTAATGAAAAACTGTTTTTT.

This chain connects TRBV19 to TRBJ2-5; TRBD1 is a possible D gene (6 bases). Germline assignment: CDR1 LNHDA and CDR2 SQIVND (reference sequence). Deletions cut 8 bases from V and 0 bases from J, with 13 bases between. This CDR3 spans 14 amino acids. CDR3 coding DNA: TGTGCCAGTTCACAGGGACGAAACCAAGAGACCCAGTACTTC. Residues: CASSQGRNQETQYF.